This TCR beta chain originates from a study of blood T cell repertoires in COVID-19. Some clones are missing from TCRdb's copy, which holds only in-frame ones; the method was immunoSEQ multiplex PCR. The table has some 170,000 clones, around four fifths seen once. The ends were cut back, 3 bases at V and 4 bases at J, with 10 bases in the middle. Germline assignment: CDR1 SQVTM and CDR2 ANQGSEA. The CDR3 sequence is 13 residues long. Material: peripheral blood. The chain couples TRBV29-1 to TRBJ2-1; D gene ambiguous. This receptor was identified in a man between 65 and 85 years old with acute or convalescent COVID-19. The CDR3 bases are TGCAGCGTTGAGCCCCCTGAGTACAATGAGCAGTTCTTC. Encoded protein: CSVEPPEYNEQFF.